The sample holds a few counts of the clone carrying this T cell receptor beta chain. Its antigen is unknown. TCRdb re-called the reads through MiXCR, storing one row per CDR3 protein. The data show 200,000 to 300,000 distinct CDR3 sequences, 9.1% seen once. Trimming removed 1 base at V and 6 bases at J, with 12 bases between. Germline values: CDR1 GTSNPN, CDR2 SVGIG (reference sequence). The CDR3 totals 13 residues. The sample comes from a study of T cell repertoires in cytomegalovirus infection. Study context: Shared public TCR beta signatures pointed to both CMV infection and a matching HLA type.

General study results and limits: The ex vivo response was dominated by HLA-C-restricted CMV-specific TCR beta clonotypes. Carriage of CMV together with the relevant HLA was identifiable through cumulative public TCR beta family frequency.

The V gene is TRBV30, the J gene TRBJ1-1; D gene ambiguous. The TCR sequence derives from a human donor in good health (CMV status not recorded). Some clones in this sample may be carry-over from other donors' samples. Input material: PBMCs. The CDR3 region has the DNA TGTGCCTGGAGTGCCGGTGGCAACGCTGAAGCTTTCTTT. Translated, it gives CAWSAGGNAEAFF.